The clone carrying this TCR beta chain was found a few times. Then a second PCR, running about 6 to 12 cycles, was carried out with a sample-barcoded 5' primer and a J-beta primer mix. Each CDR3 protein is one row after TCRdb ran MiXCR on the 5' RACE reads. The sample contains some 760,000 distinct CDR3 sequences, 25% of which appear only once. From germline, CDR1 is SQVTM and CDR2 ANQGSEA. The CDR3 is made up of 13 amino acids. The germline V and J ends were trimmed by 1 base and 4 bases, with 5 bases remaining between them. This sample is part of a study of blood T cells in healthy people across ages. This same sample was also part of a study on T cells of mothers and their children. As that study records: The yield was over 8.5 million TCR beta CDR3 reads from each mother and 2.5 million to 3.5 million from each child.

The genes are TRBV29-1 and TRBJ2-6; D call uncertain. Sequenced material: blood. This receptor was obtained from a boy aged 10-17 years in good health. CDR3 region: CSVEVLGANVLTF. The CDR3 DNA follows: TGCAGCGTTGAAGTTCTCGGGGCCAACGTCCTGACTTTC.